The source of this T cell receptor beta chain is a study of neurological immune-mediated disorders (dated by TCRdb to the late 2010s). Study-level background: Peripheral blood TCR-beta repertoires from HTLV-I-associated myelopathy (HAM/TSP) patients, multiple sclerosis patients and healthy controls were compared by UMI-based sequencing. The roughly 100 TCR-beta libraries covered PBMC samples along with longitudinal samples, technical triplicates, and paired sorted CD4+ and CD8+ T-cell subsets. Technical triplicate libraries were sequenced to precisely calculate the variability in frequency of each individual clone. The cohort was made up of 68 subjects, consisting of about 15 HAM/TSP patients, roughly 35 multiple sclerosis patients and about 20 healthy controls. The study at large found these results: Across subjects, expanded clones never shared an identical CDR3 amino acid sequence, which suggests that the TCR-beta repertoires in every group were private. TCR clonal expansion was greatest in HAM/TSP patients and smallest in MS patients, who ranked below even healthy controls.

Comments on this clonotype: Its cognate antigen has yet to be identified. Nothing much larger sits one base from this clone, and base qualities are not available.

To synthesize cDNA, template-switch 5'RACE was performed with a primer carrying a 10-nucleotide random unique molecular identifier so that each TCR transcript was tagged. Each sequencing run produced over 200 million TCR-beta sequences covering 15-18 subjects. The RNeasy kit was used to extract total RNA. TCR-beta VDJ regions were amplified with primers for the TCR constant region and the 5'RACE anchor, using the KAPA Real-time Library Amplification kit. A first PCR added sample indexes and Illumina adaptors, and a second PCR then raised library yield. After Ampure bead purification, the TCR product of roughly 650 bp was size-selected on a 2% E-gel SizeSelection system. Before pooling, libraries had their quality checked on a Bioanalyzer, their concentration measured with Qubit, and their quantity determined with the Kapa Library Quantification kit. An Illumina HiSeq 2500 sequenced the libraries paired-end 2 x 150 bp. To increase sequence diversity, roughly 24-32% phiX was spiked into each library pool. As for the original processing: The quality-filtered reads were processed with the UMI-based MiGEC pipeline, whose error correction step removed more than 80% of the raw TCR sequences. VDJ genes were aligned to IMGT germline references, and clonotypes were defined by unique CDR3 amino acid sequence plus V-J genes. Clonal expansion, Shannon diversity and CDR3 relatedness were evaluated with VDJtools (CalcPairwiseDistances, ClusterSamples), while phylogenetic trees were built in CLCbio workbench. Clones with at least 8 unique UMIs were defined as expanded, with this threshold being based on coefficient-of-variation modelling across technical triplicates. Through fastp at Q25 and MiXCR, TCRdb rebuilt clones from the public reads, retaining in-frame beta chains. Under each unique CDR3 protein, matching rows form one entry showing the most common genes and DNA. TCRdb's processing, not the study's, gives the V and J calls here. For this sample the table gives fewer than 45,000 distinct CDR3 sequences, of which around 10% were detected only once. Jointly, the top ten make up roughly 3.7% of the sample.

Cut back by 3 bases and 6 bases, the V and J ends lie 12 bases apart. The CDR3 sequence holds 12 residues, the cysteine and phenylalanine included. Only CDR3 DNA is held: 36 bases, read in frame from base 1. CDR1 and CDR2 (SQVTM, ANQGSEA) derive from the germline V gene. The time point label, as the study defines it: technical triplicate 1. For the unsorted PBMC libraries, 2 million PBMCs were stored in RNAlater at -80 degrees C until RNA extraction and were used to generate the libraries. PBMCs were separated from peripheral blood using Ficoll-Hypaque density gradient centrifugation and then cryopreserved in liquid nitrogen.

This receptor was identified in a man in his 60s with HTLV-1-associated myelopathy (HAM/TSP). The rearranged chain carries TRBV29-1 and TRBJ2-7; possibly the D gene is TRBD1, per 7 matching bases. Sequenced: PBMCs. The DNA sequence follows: TGCAGCGTTGATGACAGGGAGGCCGAGCAGTACTTC. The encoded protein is CSVDDREAEQYF.